This note documents a single TCR beta chain sequence. This sample was taken from a study of blood T cell repertoires in COVID-19. Study information: Nucleic acid was either cDNA or gDNA, and it came from T cells, B-cell-depleted T cells, or PBMCs.

Original methodology: Using reference gene primer amplification, nucleated cell counts were estimated. Sequencing used immunoSEQ multiplex PCR; TCRdb keeps in-frame clones, though not all of them. Clone size and V and J calls were adopted from that table, with D and trimming inferred from the DNA. The profile shows over 350,000 clones, about 86% of them singletons. The sequencing input was PBMCs or T cells enriched from blood (not recorded which). The receptor's source is a woman aged 45-65 years who had recovered from COVID-19.

The CDR3 DNA sequence: TGTGCCAGCTCACCGAACCAGGACAGGGGGTATGGCTACACCTTC. Protein product: CASSPNQDRGYGYTF. The gene calls are TRBV18 and TRBJ1-2; 10 positions match TRBD1. This CDR3 comprises 15 residues. Per germline, CDR1 KGHSH and CDR2 LQKENI. Germline trimming cut 3 bases from V and 5 bases from J; bases unmatched to any gene: 6.